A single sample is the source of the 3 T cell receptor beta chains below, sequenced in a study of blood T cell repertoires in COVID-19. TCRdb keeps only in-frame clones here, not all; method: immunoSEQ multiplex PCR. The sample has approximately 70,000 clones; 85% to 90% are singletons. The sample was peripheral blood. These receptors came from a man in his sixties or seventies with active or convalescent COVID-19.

The CDR3 spells CASSEDRAATNEKLFF. The DNA for the CDR3 is TGCGCCAGCAGCGAGGACAGGGCCGCAACTAATGAAAAACTGTTTTTT. V usage is TRBV5-1 and J usage is TRBJ1-4; 8 nucleotides agree with TRBD1. CDR3 size: 16 residues. Germline V gives CDR1 SGHRS, CDR2 YFSETQ. Trimming took 4 bases from V and 0 from J; bases not matched to a gene: 5.

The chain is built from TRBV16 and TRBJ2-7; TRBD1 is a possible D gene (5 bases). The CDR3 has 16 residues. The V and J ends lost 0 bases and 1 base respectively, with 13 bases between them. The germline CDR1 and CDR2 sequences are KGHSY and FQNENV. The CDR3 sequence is CASSQSGQDASYEQYF. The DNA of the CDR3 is TGTGCCAGCAGCCAATCGGGGCAGGACGCGTCCTACGAGCAGTACTTC.

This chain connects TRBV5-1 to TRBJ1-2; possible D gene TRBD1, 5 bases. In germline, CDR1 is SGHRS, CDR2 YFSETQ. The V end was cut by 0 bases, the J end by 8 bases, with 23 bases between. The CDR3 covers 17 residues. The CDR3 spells CASSLEGLGGISVGYTF. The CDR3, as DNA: TGCGCCAGCAGCTTGGAAGGTTTGGGGGGAATCTCTGTAGGCTACACCTTC.